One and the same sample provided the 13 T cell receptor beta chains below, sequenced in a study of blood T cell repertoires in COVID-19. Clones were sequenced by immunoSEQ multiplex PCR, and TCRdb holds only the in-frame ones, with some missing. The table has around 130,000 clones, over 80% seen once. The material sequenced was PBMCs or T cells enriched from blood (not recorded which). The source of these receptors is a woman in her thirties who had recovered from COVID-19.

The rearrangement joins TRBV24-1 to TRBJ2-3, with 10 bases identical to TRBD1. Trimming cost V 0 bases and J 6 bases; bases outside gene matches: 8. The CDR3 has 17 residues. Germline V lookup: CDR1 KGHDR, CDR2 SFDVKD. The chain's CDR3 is CATSDLPGTGVFDTQYF. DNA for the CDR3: TGTGCCACCAGTGATTTGCCCGGGACAGGGGTCTTCGATACGCAGTATTTT.

CDR3 sequence reads: CASARTHYNEQFF. DNA for the CDR3: TGTGCCAGTGCACGGACTCACTACAATGAGCAGTTCTTC. This chain joins TRBV6-5 and TRBJ2-1, with a tentative D call TRBD2 (5 bases). CDR1 is MNHEY, CDR2 SVGAGI, per germline. The V gene lost 9 bases and the J gene lost 3 bases, with 12 bases spanning the gap. The CDR3 covers 13 residues.

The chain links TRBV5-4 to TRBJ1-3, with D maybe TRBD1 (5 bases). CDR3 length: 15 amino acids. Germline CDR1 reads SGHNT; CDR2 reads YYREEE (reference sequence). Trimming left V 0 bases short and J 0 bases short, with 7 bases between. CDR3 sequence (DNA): TGTGCCAGCAGCTTGGGACAGCACTCTGGAAACACCATATATTTT. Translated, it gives CASSLGQHSGNTIYF.

The CDR3 region is CASSEGASGSETQYF. The DNA for the CDR3 is TGTGCCAGCAGTGAAGGCGCTAGCGGGAGTGAGACCCAGTACTTC. The V call is TRBV6-1, the J call TRBJ2-5, with TRBD2 identical over 10 bases. The length of the CDR3 is 15 residues. The ends lost 1 base at V and 5 bases at J; junction bases unmatched: 4. Germline CDR1 reads MNHNS; CDR2 reads SASEGT.

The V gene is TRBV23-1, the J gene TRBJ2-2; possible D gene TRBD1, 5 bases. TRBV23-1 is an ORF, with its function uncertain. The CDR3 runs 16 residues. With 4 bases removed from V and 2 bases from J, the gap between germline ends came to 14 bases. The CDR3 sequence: CASSPWLGRNTGELFF. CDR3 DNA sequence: TGCGCCAGCAGTCCATGGCTGGGGCGCAACACCGGGGAGCTGTTTTTT.

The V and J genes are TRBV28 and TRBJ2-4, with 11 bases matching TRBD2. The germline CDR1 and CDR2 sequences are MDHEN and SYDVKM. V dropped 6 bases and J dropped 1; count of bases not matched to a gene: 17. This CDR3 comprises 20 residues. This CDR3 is CASRTLHSGRGPVAKNIQYF. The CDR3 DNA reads TGTGCCAGCAGAACCTTACATAGCGGGAGGGGTCCGGTCGCCAAAAACATTCAGTACTTC.

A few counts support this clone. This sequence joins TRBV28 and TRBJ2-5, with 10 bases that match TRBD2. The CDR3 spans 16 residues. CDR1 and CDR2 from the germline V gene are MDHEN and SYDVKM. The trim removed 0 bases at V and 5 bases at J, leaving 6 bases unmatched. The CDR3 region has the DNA TGTGCCAGCAGTTTATGGCTAGCGGGAGTGCAGGAGACCCAGTACTTC. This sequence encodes CASSLWLAGVQETQYF. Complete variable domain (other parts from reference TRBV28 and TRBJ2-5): DVKVTQSSRYLVKRTGEKVFLECVQDMDHENMFWYRQDPGLGLRLIYFSYDVKMKEKGDIPEGYSVSREKKERFSLILESASTNQTSMYLCASSLWLAGVQETQYFGPGTRLLVL.

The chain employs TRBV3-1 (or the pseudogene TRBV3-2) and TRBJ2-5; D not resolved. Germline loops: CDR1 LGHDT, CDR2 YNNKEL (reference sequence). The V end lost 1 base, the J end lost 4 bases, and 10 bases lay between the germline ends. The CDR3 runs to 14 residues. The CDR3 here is CASSQVFAPETQYF. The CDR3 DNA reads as TGTGCCAGCAGCCAAGTGTTTGCGCCAGAGACCCAGTACTTC.

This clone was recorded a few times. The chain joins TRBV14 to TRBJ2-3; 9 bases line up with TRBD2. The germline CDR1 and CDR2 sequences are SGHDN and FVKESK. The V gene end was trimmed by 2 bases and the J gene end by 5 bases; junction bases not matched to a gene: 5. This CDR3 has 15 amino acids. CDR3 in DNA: TGTGCCAGCAGCCAAAGCGGGAGGCGGAAAGATACGCAGTATTTT. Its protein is CASSQSGRRKDTQYF.

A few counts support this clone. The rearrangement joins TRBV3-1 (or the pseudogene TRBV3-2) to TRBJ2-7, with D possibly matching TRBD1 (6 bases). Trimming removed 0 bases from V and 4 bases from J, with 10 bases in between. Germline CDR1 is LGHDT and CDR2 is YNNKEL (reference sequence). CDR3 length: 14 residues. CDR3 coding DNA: TGTGCCAGCAGCCAAGAGGGGGCGCCGTACGAGCAGTACTTC. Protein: CASSQEGAPYEQYF.

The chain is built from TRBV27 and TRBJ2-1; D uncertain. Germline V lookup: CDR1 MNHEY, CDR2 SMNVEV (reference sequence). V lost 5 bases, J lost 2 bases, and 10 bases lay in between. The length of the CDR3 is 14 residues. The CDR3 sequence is CASSLPGPYNEQFF. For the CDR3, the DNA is TGTGCCAGCAGTCTCCCAGGCCCCTACAATGAGCAGTTCTTC.

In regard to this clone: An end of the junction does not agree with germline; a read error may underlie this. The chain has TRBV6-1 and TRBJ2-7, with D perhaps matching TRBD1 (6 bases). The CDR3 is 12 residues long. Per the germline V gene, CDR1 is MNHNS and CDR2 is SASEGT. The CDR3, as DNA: TGTGCCAGCAGTGACCAGGGGTACGGGCAGTACTTC. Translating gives CASSDQGYGQYF.

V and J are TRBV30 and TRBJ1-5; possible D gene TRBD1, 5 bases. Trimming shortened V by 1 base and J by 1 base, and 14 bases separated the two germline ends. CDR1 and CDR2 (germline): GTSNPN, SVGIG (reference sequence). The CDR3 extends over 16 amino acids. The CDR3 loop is CAWSAALGRSNQPQHF. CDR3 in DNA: TGTGCCTGGAGTGCAGCATTGGGGCGAAGCAATCAGCCCCAGCATTTT.